Sequencing of this T cell receptor (beta chain) was carried out in a study of B cell selection in AIRE deficiency. Study-wide results and limits: Of approximately 3,600 shared Treg TCRbeta sequences, roughly 32% were healthy-donor-only and about 9% patient-only.

The CDR3 length is 15 residues. Germline V gene data show CDR1 as MGHDK and CDR2 as SYGVNS. The V and J ends lost 3 bases and 0 bases respectively, with 9 bases between them. Conventional CD4 T cells were sorted as CD4+CD127+ cells. Unrelated healthy donors provided the controls. This clone was picked up one time. Its antigen is unidentified. Generated by immunoSEQ multiplex PCR, the TCRdb table keeps only in-frame clones and is missing some. The table lists about 25,000 clones, around 95% of them singletons. Sequenced material: CD4+CD127+ conventional T cells sorted from PBMCs. The source of this sequence is a human donor in good health. V is TRBV25-1 and J is TRBJ1-3; D uncertain. The CDR3 is CASSDREDSGNTIYF. The CDR3 region has the DNA TGTGCCAGCAGTGATCGGGAGGACTCTGGAAACACCATATATTTT.